This T cell receptor (beta chain) was identified during a study of blood T cell repertoires in COVID-19. Turning to the study itself: The United States, Italy and Spain supplied acute and convalescent COVID-19 samples. T cells, B-cell-depleted T cells, or PBMCs provided the cDNA or gDNA that served as material.

The age range of participants was about 18 to 100 years, with residence in about 25 US areas. In the study's own analysis: Amplified reference gene primers provided the basis for estimating nucleated cell counts. Assay used: immunoSEQ multiplex PCR; TCRdb lists only in-frame clones, some missing. The D gene and trimming were derived from the DNA, and the V and J assignments and clone size from that table. The data hold about 250,000 clones, with 85% observed a single time. This TCR derives from a woman aged 45-65 years with acute COVID-19. Specimen: PBMCs or T cells enriched from blood (not recorded which).

Here the CDR3 reads CASSSYSGNTIYF. The DNA of the CDR3 is TGTGCCAGCAGTTCTTACTCTGGAAACACCATATATTTT. The J gene is TRBJ1-3, the V gene TRBV12-3 or TRBV12-4; no clear D gene. The CDR3 length is 13 residues. V was clipped by 4 bases and J by 0 bases, with 4 bases between them.